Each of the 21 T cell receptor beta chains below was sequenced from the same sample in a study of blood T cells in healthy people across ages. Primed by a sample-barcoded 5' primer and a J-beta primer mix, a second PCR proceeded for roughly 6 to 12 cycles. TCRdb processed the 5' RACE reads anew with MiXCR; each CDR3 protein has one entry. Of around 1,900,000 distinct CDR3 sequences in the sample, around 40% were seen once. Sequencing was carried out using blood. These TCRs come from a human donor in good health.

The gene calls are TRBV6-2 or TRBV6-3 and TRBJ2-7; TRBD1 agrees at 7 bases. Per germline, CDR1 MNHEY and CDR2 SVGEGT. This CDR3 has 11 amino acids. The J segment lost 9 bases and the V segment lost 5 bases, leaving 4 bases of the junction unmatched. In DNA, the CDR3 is TGTGCCAGCAGTCCGCGACAGGGGCAGTACTTC. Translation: CASSPRQGQYF.

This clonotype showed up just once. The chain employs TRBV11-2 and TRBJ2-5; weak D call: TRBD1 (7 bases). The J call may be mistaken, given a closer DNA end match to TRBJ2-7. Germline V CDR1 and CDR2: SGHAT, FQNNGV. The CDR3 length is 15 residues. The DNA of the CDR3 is TGTGCCAGCAGCTTAATCTACCAGGGGGGCTACGAGCAGTACTTC. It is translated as CASSLIYQGGYEQYF.

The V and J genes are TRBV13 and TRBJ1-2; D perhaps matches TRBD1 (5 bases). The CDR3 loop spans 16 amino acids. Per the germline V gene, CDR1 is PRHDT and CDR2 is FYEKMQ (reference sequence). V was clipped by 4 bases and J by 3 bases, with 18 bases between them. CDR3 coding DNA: TGTGCCAGCAGCTCCCCCTACCCTGGGGGGGACTATGGCTACACCTTC. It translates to CASSSPYPGGDYGYTF.

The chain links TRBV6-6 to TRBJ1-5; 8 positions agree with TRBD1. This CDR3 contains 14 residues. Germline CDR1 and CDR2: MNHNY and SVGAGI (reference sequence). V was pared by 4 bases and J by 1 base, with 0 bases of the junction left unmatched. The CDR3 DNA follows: TGTGCCAGCAGTTGGACAGGGAGCAATCAGCCCCAGCATTTT. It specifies CASSWTGSNQPQHF.

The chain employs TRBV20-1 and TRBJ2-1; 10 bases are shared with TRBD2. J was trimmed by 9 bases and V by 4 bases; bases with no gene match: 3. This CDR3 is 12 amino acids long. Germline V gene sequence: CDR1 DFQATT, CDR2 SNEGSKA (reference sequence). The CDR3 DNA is TGCAGTGCTATGGGACTAGCGAGTGAGCAGTTCTTC. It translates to CSAMGLASEQFF.

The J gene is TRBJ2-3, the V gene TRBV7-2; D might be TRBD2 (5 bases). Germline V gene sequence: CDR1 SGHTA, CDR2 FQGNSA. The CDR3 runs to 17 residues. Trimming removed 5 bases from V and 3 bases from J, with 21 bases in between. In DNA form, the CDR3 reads TGTGCCAGCAGCCTGTATGGACGAGCGGAGACGACAGATACGCAGTATTTT. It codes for CASSLYGRAETTDTQYF.

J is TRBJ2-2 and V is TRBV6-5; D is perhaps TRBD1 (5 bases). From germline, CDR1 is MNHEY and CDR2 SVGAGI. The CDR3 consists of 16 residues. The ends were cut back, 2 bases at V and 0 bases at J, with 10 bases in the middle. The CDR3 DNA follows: TGTGCCAGCAGTTACCTGGCAGGGTCGAACACCGGGGAGCTGTTTTTT. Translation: CASSYLAGSNTGELFF.

The CDR3 loop reads CSGAKGDYGYTF. The CDR3 region has the DNA TGCAGCGGTGCCAAGGGGGACTATGGCTACACCTTC. The rearrangement uses TRBV29-1 and TRBJ1-2; perhaps TRBD1 as D (6 bases). V lost 7 bases, J lost 3 bases, and 12 bases lay in between. Germline CDR1 reads SQVTM; CDR2 reads ANQGSEA. This CDR3 has 12 residues.

For the CDR3, the DNA is TGCGCCAGCAGCCAAGATCCGACTCAGGCGGGAAGCTCTGGAAACACCATATATTTT. Translating gives CASSQDPTQAGSSGNTIYF. The V and J genes are TRBV4-3 and TRBJ1-3; no reliable D call. The germline V gene has CDR1 LGHNA and CDR2 YSLEER. The CDR3 runs 19 residues. With 0 bases removed from V and 0 bases from J, the gap between germline ends came to 18 bases.

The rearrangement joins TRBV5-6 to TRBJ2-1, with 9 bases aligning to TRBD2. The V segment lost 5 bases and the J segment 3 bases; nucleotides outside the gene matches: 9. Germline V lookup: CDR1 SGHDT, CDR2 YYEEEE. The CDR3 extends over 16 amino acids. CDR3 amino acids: CASSPTASGDYNEQFF. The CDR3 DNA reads TGTGCCAGCAGTCCCACCGCTAGCGGGGACTACAATGAGCAGTTCTTC.

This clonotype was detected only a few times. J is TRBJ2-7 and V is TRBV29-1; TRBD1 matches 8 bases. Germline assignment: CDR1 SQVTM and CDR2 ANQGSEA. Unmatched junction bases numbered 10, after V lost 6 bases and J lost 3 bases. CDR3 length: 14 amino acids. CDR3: CSVSPQGVNYEQYF. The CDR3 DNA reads TGCAGCGTCTCCCCACAGGGGGTAAACTACGAGCAGTACTTC.

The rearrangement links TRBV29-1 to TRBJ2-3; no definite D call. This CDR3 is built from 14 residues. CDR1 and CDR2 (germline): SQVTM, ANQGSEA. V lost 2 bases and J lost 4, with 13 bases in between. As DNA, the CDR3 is TGCAGCGTTGAAACGGCTGGGTACCCAGATACGCAGTATTTT. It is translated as CSVETAGYPDTQYF.

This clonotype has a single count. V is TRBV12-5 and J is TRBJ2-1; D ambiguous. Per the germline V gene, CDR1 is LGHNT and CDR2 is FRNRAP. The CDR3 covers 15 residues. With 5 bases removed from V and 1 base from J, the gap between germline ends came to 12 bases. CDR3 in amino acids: CASGSFQESYNEQFF. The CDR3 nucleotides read TGTGCTAGTGGTAGCTTCCAAGAATCCTACAATGAGCAGTTCTTC.

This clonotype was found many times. The CDR3 is CASSLGQGGTYEQYF. The CDR3, as DNA: TGTGCCAGCAGCTTAGGACAGGGGGGAACCTACGAGCAGTACTTC. The chain employs TRBV11-2 and TRBJ2-7; the match to TRBD1 covers 9 bases. In germline, CDR1 is SGHAT, CDR2 FQNNGV. The CDR3 is 15 residues long. Trimming removed 1 base from V and 2 bases from J; junction bases left unmatched: 3.

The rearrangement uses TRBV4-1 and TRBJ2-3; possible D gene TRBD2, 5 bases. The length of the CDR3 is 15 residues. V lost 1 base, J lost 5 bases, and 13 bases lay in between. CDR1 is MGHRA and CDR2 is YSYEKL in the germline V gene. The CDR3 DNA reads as TGCGCCAGCAGCCAAGTTGGCCTAGCTGTAGATACGCAGTATTTT. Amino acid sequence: CASSQVGLAVDTQYF.

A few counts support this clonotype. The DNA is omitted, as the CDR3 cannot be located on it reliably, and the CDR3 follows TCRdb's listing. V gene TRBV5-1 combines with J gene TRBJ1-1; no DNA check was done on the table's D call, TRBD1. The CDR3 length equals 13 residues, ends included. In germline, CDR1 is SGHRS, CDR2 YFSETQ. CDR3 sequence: CASSPAGVPEAFF.

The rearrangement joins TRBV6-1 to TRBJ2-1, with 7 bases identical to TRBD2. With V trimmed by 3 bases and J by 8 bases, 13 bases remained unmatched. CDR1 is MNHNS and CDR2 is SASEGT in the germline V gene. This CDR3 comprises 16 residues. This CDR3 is CASSDLRGPAGDEQFF. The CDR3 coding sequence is TGTGCCAGCAGTGACCTGCGGGGTCCGGCGGGGGATGAGCAGTTCTTC.

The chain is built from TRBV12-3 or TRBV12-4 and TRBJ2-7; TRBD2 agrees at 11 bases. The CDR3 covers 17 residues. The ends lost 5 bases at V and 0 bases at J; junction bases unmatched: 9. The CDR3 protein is CASSLGLAGGSSYEQYF. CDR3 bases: TGTGCCAGCAGTCTTGGGCTAGCGGGGGGAAGCTCCTACGAGCAGTACTTC.

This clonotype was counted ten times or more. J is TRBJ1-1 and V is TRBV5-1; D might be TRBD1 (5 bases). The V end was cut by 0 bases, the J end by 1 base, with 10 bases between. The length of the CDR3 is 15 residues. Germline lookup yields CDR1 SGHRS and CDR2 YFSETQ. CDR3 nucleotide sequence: TGCGCCAGCAGCTTGGTAGGGGCCCCGAACACTGAAGCTTTCTTT. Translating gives CASSLVGAPNTEAFF.

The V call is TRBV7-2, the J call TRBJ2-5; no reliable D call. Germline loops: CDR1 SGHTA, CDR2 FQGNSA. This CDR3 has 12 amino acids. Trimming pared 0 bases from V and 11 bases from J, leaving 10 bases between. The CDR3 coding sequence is TGTGCCAGCAGCTTAGCGTACAATGAGCAGTACTTC. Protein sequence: CASSLAYNEQYF.

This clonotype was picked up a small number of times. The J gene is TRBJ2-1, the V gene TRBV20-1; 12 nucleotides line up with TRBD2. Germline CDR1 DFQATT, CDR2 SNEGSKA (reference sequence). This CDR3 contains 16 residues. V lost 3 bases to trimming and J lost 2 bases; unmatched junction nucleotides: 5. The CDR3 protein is CSASSSGGAAYNEQFF. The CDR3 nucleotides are TGCAGTGCTAGTTCTAGCGGGGGGGCCGCCTACAATGAGCAGTTCTTC.